This T cell receptor (beta chain) stems from a study of cytomegalovirus exposure and HLA in healthy donors. Broader study findings: After further analysis at a later stage, 16,951 TCR beta sequences were associated with HLA alleles at 0.05 false discovery rate.

The PCR made use of 60 Vbeta and 13 Jbeta primers. Profiling relied on immunoSEQ multiplex PCR, and the TCRdb table lists in-frame clones only, not all of them. The table lists more than 150,000 clones, roughly 80% of them singletons. With V trimmed by 5 bases and J by 4 bases, 3 bases remained unmatched. Germline CDR1 reads SGHTA; CDR2 reads FQGNSA. This CDR3 is 14 amino acids long. As concerns this clone: Its target is unknown.

The chain recombines TRBV7-2 with TRBJ2-1, with 9 nucleotides matching TRBD1. The clonotype comes from a male donor in good health and CMV-seronegative. Sample: PBMCs. The CDR3 loop reads CASSTGTGYNEQFF. The CDR3 coding sequence is TGTGCCAGCAGCACCGGGACAGGGTACAATGAGCAGTTCTTC.